One and the same sample provided the 10 T cell receptor beta chains below, sequenced in a study of CD8 T cells in Susac syndrome. A quantity of about 0.5 to 1 ug RNA underwent reverse transcription using random hexamers. TCRdb recomputed calls from the immunoSEQ multiplex PCR reads with MiXCR, one row per CDR3 protein. Altogether some 180,000 distinct CDR3 sequences are present, just under 95% being singletons, with the ten largest covering more than 0.1%. Sequenced input: CD4+ T cells from PBMCs. The receptor set was obtained from a human donor in good health.

This chain joins TRBV29-1 and TRBJ2-1, with 9 bases that match TRBD1. V trimming: 7 bases; J trimming: 7 bases; junction bases outside the gene matches: 8. Looked up from germline, CDR1 is SQVTM and CDR2 is ANQGSEA. This CDR3 has 13 residues. The CDR3 protein is CSAKTGGMNEQFF. DNA for the CDR3: TGCAGCGCCAAGACAGGGGGAATGAATGAGCAGTTCTTC.

This chain links TRBV12-3 or TRBV12-4 with TRBJ1-4, with D tentatively TRBD1 (5 bases). Trimming left V 6 bases short and J 5 bases short, with 10 bases between. CDR3 length equals 13 residues. The DNA of the CDR3 is TGTGCCAGCAGCTGGGACCCAAATGAAAAACTGTTTTTT. Translation: CASSWDPNEKLFF.

This rearrangement joins TRBV7-2 to TRBJ2-7; TRBD1 matches 11 bases. V lost 5 bases, J lost 6 bases, and 6 bases stayed unmatched. There are 14 residues in the CDR3. Germline CDR1 SGHTA, CDR2 FQGNSA. The CDR3 reads CASSLRTGGGEQYF. The CDR3 DNA reads TGTGCCAGCAGCCTCCGGACAGGGGGCGGCGAGCAGTACTTC.

The chain carries TRBV14 and TRBJ2-3; 10 bases fit TRBD2. The CDR3 spans 16 residues. Trimming took 4 bases from V and 5 from J; bases not matched to a gene: 9. Germline values: CDR1 SGHDN, CDR2 FVKESK. The CDR3 loop reads CASSLSGTSERDTQYF. The CDR3 region has the DNA TGTGCCAGCAGCCTATCCGGGACTAGCGAGAGAGATACGCAGTATTTT. The full variable domain, in which reference TRBV14 and TRBJ2-3 provide the parts outside the CDR3, is EAGVTQFPSHSVIEKGQTVTLRCDPISGHDNLYWYRRVMGKEIKFLLHFVKESKQDESGMPNNRFLAERTGGTYSTLKVQPAELEDSGVYFCASSLSGTSERDTQYFGPGTRLTVL.

The V and J genes are TRBV6-2 or TRBV6-3 and TRBJ1-2; weak D call: TRBD1 (5 bases). Trimming stripped 5 bases from V and 6 bases from J, with 16 bases between. Looked up from germline, CDR1 is MNHEY and CDR2 is SVGEGT. This CDR3 region has 14 residues. CDR3 coding DNA: TGTGCCAGCAGTCCTCGGGGCAGGGAGGATGGCTACACCTTC. Protein product: CASSPRGREDGYTF.

The chain joins TRBV19 to TRBJ1-2; TRBD1 matches 7 bases. Unmatched junction bases numbered 14, after V lost 7 bases and J lost 6 bases. The CDR3 is 15 residues long. Germline CDR1 reads LNHDA; CDR2 reads SQIVND (reference sequence). CDR3 DNA sequence: TGTGCCAGTACCTCTCCCCGGGGACAGCTTGATGGCTACACCTTC. It yields the protein CASTSPRGQLDGYTF.

This chain links TRBV4-2 with TRBJ2-1; 16 positions agree with TRBD2. Trimming cost V 3 bases and J 6 bases; bases outside gene matches: 2. The CDR3 loop spans 16 amino acids. Germline V lookup: CDR1 LGHNA, CDR2 YNFKEQ. The DNA of the CDR3 is TGTGCCAGCAGCCACGGGACTAGCGGGAGGGTCAATGAGCAGTTCTTC. Amino acid sequence: CASSHGTSGRVNEQFF.

This clonotype was observed once. The CDR3 is CASSIRRGTEAFF. CDR3 bases: TGTGCCAGTAGTATCCGCCGGGGAACTGAAGCTTTCTTT. The gene calls are TRBV19 and TRBJ1-1; D unclear. CDR3 length: 13 amino acids. CDR1 is LNHDA and CDR2 is SQIVND in the germline V gene (reference sequence). V was clipped by 3 bases and J by 5 bases, with 10 bases between them.

The chain links TRBV20-1 to TRBJ2-2, with a possible D match to TRBD1 (5 bases). V was clipped by 0 bases and J by 8 bases, with 16 bases between them. The CDR3 consists of 15 residues. The V gene's germline CDR1 is DFQATT and CDR2 SNEGSKA (reference sequence). CDR3 amino acids: CSARDSKGKAGELFF. For the CDR3, the DNA is TGCAGTGCTAGAGATAGCAAGGGGAAGGCGGGGGAGCTGTTTTTT.

The chain couples TRBV30 to TRBJ2-6; TRBD1 aligns across 7 bases. The V and J ends lost 0 bases and 2 bases, in that order; junction bases with no gene match: 4. Looked up from germline, CDR1 is GTSNPN and CDR2 is SVGIG (reference sequence). The CDR3 sequence is 16 residues long. DNA of the CDR3: TGTGCCTGGAGTGTGAAAACAGGGGCTGGGGCCAACGTCCTGACTTTC. Translation gives CAWSVKTGAGANVLTF.